This T cell receptor (beta chain) was captured by sequencing in a study of vaccination and CD4 T cells after COVID-19. Study summary: Nasal swab PCR identified SARS-CoV-2 in the convalescent patients, of whom fewer than 10 were mild and one severe. Post-vaccine sample collection happened at a median of about ten weeks after dose two, ranging 14 to 241. Study results and limitations: SARS-CoV-2-reactive clonotype medians increased from roughly 21 to 40, not significantly.

Germline CDR1 reads DFQATT; CDR2 reads SNEGSKA (reference sequence). The CDR3 is 18 residues long. V was clipped by 1 base and J by 0 bases; unmatched bases: 12. This clonotype was counted once. Its antigen is not known. Cultured CD4+ T-cell DNA underwent Oncomine TCR Beta short-read sequencing. TCRdb redid the calling of the PCR reads with MiXCR, one entry per CDR3 protein. The sample lists roughly 19,000 distinct CDR3 sequences; approximately 49% were seen once. The treatment was: approximately nine-day PBMC culture with coronavirus spike peptide pools or control peptides (ViraFEST assay). When 10 to 11 days of culture had elapsed, CD4+ T cells were isolated by negative selection.

The V call is TRBV20-1, the J call TRBJ2-1; 7 positions agree with TRBD2. Sequencing input: CD4+ T cells from blood, cultured in vitro. The clonotype originates from a human donor who had recovered from COVID-19. CDR3 DNA sequence: TGCAGTGCTAGAGTGGGGGAGGCTAGCGGTAGCTCCTACAATGAGCAGTTCTTC. Amino acids: CSARVGEASGSSYNEQFF.